The rows below give T cell receptor beta chains drawn from one sample of a study of shared clonotypes between healthy human individuals. TCRdb's table, derived via immunoSEQ multiplex PCR, lists solely in-frame clones and lacks some. The sample has some 2,100,000 clones, approximately 94% seen once. The material sequenced was naive CD8+ T cells from PBMCs. The receptors were gathered from a man aged 18 to 29 in good health. Some clones in this sample may be carry-over from other donors' samples. Both conserved end residues are part of each CDR3. The order of the fields is clone size, J gene, V gene, D gene, CDR3 protein, CDR3 DNA. A D gene is named only where the DNA matches it firmly. Only some rows state a clone size, as once, few, many or a class for expanded clones.

abundance: once
j_gene: TRBJ2-7
v_gene: TRBV7-3
d_gene: NA
CDR3aa: CASSTGLASEQYF
CDR3nt: TGTGCCAGCAGCACGGGACTTGCTTCGGAGCAGTACTTC

abundance: NA
j_gene: TRBJ2-1
v_gene: TRBV7-8
d_gene: TRBD1
CDR3aa: CASKEGQGISFDNEQFF
CDR3nt: TGTGCCAGCAAAGAAGGACAGGGGATCAGCTTCGACAATGAGCAGTTCTTC

abundance: NA
j_gene: TRBJ2-1
v_gene: TRBV7-9
d_gene: TRBD1
CDR3aa: CASSRTGQAYNEQFF
CDR3nt: TGTGCCAGCAGCCGAACCGGACAGGCCTACAATGAGCAGTTCTTC

abundance: NA
j_gene: TRBJ2-7
v_gene: TRBV19
d_gene: NA
CDR3aa: CASSIGRGSEQYF
CDR3nt: TGTGCCAGTAGTATAGGGCGGGGATCTGAGCAGTACTTC

abundance: NA
j_gene: TRBJ2-7
v_gene: TRBV7-6
d_gene: NA
CDR3aa: CASSLKRLSYEQYF
CDR3nt: TGTGCCAGCAGCTTAAAGAGGCTATCCTACGAGCAGTACTTC

abundance: once
j_gene: TRBJ1-5
v_gene: TRBV5-5
d_gene: NA
CDR3aa: CASSQDRTSNQPQHF
CDR3nt: TGTGCCAGCAGCCAAGACAGGACTAGCAATCAGCCCCAGCATTTT

abundance: once
j_gene: TRBJ2-1
v_gene: TRBV4-1
d_gene: TRBD2
CDR3aa: CASSQDGRGRAYNEQFF
CDR3nt: TGCGCCAGCAGCCAAGATGGTCGCGGGAGGGCCTACAATGAGCAGTTCTTC

abundance: NA
j_gene: TRBJ2-5
v_gene: TRBV6-5
d_gene: TRBD1
CDR3aa: CASSFRGETQYF
CDR3nt: TGTGCCAGCAGTTTCAGGGGGGAGACCCAGTACTTC

abundance: NA
j_gene: TRBJ1-5
v_gene: TRBV19
d_gene: NA
CDR3aa: CASSMSGNWRNQPQHF
CDR3nt: TGTGCCAGTAGTATGTCAGGGAACTGGAGAAATCAGCCCCAGCATTTT

abundance: NA
j_gene: TRBJ2-3
v_gene: TRBV27
d_gene: NA
CDR3aa: CASSLYFRGADTQYF
CDR3nt: TGTGCCAGCAGTTTATATTTCAGGGGCGCAGATACGCAGTATTTT

abundance: NA
j_gene: TRBJ1-5
v_gene: TRBV27
d_gene: TRBD1
CDR3aa: CASSPDRGSNQPQHF
CDR3nt: TGTGCCAGCAGTCCCGACAGGGGTAGCAATCAGCCCCAGCATTTT

abundance: NA
j_gene: TRBJ2-2
v_gene: TRBV5-1
d_gene: NA
CDR3aa: CASNREAVTNTGELFF
CDR3nt: TGCGCCAGCAACCGGGAAGCCGTGACGAACACCGGGGAGCTGTTTTTT

abundance: NA
j_gene: TRBJ1-3
v_gene: TRBV10-3
d_gene: TRBD1
CDR3aa: CAISADRGLGSGNTIYF
CDR3nt: TGTGCCATCAGTGCGGACAGGGGTCTTGGTTCTGGAAACACCATATATTTT

abundance: NA
j_gene: TRBJ2-7
v_gene: TRBV4-1
d_gene: TRBD2
CDR3aa: CASSQADTVLAGPDEQYF
CDR3nt: TGCGCCAGCAGCCAAGCAGATACCGTACTAGCGGGACCCGACGAGCAGTACTTC

abundance: NA
j_gene: TRBJ2-5
v_gene: TRBV5-1
d_gene: NA
CDR3aa: CASSLGRGRGLYQETQYF
CDR3nt: TGCGCCAGCAGCTTGGGTAGGGGCAGGGGACTGTACCAAGAGACCCAGTACTTC

abundance: NA
j_gene: TRBJ2-5
v_gene: TRBV29-1
d_gene: NA
CDR3aa: CSHVGLTGETQYF
CDR3nt: TGCAGCCACGTCGGCCTGACGGGGGAGACCCAGTACTTC

abundance: NA
j_gene: TRBJ2-7
v_gene: TRBV4-2
d_gene: TRBD2
CDR3aa: CASSLIAGSSYEQYF
CDR3nt: TGTGCCAGCAGCCTCATAGCGGGCAGCTCCTACGAGCAGTACTTC

abundance: NA
j_gene: TRBJ1-4
v_gene: TRBV10-2
d_gene: NA
CDR3aa: CASRGAGADEKLFF
CDR3nt: TGCGCCAGCAGGGGGGCAGGGGCTGATGAAAAACTGTTTTTT

abundance: once
j_gene: TRBJ2-1
v_gene: TRBV7-2
d_gene: NA
CDR3aa: CASSHTKGNEQFF
CDR3nt: TGTGCCAGCAGCCATACTAAAGGAAATGAGCAGTTCTTC

abundance: once
j_gene: TRBJ2-3
v_gene: TRBV9
d_gene: TRBD2
CDR3aa: CASSVESAGGTTDTQYF
CDR3nt: TGTGCCAGCAGCGTAGAGTCCGCGGGAGGGACGACAGATACGCAGTATTTT

abundance: NA
j_gene: TRBJ1-1
v_gene: TRBV9
d_gene: NA
CDR3aa: CASSPRGNTEAFF
CDR3nt: TGTGCCAGCAGCCCCAGGGGAAACACTGAAGCTTTCTTT

abundance: NA
j_gene: TRBJ1-1
v_gene: TRBV29-1
d_gene: TRBD1
CDR3aa: CSVQDRVLTEAFF
CDR3nt: TGCAGCGTCCAGGACAGGGTGCTCACTGAAGCTTTCTTT

abundance: NA
j_gene: TRBJ2-2
v_gene: TRBV6-5
d_gene: TRBD1
CDR3aa: CASSYDRGGTGELFF
CDR3nt: TGTGCCAGCAGTTACGACAGGGGCGGCACCGGGGAGCTGTTTTTT

abundance: once
j_gene: TRBJ1-1
v_gene: TRBV4-1
d_gene: NA
CDR3aa: CASSQAMGLNTEAFF
CDR3nt: TGCGCCAGCAGCCAAGCAATGGGTTTGAACACTGAAGCTTTCTTT

abundance: NA
j_gene: TRBJ2-1
v_gene: TRBV28
d_gene: TRBD2
CDR3aa: CASSRVLAGDREQFF
CDR3nt: TGTGCCAGCAGCCGAGTGTTAGCGGGCGATCGGGAGCAGTTCTTC

abundance: NA
j_gene: TRBJ2-1
v_gene: TRBV27
d_gene: TRBD1
CDR3aa: CASSPSQGQASYNEQFF
CDR3nt: TGTGCCAGCAGTCCCTCCCAAGGACAGGCCTCCTACAATGAGCAGTTCTTC

abundance: NA
j_gene: TRBJ2-2
v_gene: TRBV4-3
d_gene: TRBD1
CDR3aa: CASSSRTGGTGELFF
CDR3nt: TGCGCCAGCAGCTCCCGGACAGGGGGCACCGGGGAGCTGTTTTTT

abundance: once
j_gene: TRBJ2-7
v_gene: TRBV5-1
d_gene: NA
CDR3aa: CASSPELRGQRREQYF
CDR3nt: TGCGCCAGCAGCCCAGAGTTGAGAGGCCAGCGGCGCGAGCAGTACTTC

abundance: once
j_gene: TRBJ2-1
v_gene: TRBV28
d_gene: NA
CDR3aa: CASSWEVGNEQFF
CDR3nt: TGTGCCAGCAGTTGGGAGGTTGGCAATGAGCAGTTCTTC

abundance: NA
j_gene: TRBJ1-1
v_gene: TRBV7-6
d_gene: NA
CDR3aa: CASSSVWGGSNTEAFF
CDR3nt: TGTGCCAGCAGCTCGGTGTGGGGAGGGAGCAACACTGAAGCTTTCTTT

abundance: NA
j_gene: TRBJ1-5
v_gene: TRBV11-2
d_gene: NA
CDR3aa: CASSPSRGPQHF
CDR3nt: TGTGCCAGCAGCCCCTCCCGGGGGCCCCAGCATTTT

abundance: once
j_gene: TRBJ2-7
v_gene: TRBV7-9
d_gene: NA
CDR3aa: CASSLSGEQYF
CDR3nt: TGTGCCAGCAGCTTGAGTGGCGAGCAGTACTTC

abundance: NA
j_gene: TRBJ2-3
v_gene: TRBV10-3
d_gene: TRBD2
CDR3aa: CATRAGVVTDTQYF
CDR3nt: TGTGCCACCAGGGCGGGAGTTGTCACAGATACGCAGTATTTT

abundance: NA
j_gene: TRBJ1-2
v_gene: TRBV7-2
d_gene: NA
CDR3aa: CASSLPSRRGDGYTF
CDR3nt: TGTGCCAGCAGCTTACCCAGCCGTAGGGGGGATGGCTACACCTTC

abundance: NA
j_gene: TRBJ2-7
v_gene: TRBV9
d_gene: TRBD2
CDR3aa: CASSVGAGPLSEQYF
CDR3nt: TGTGCCAGCAGCGTAGGAGCGGGACCGTTAAGCGAGCAGTACTTC

abundance: NA
j_gene: TRBJ2-1
v_gene: TRBV4-3
d_gene: TRBD2
CDR3aa: CASSQGTSYVNEQFF
CDR3nt: TGCGCCAGCAGCCAAGGGACTAGCTATGTGAATGAGCAGTTCTTC

abundance: NA
j_gene: TRBJ1-3
v_gene: TRBV11-3
d_gene: NA
CDR3aa: CASSPSMELSGNTIYF
CDR3nt: TGTGCCAGCAGCCCTAGCATGGAACTTTCTGGAAACACCATATATTTT

abundance: NA
j_gene: TRBJ1-2
v_gene: TRBV4-1
d_gene: NA
CDR3aa: CASSQAVRGDYGYTF
CDR3nt: TGCGCCAGCAGCCAAGCAGTTCGAGGGGACTATGGCTACACCTTC

abundance: NA
j_gene: TRBJ2-4
v_gene: TRBV11-2
d_gene: NA
CDR3aa: CASRDSDLAKNIQYF
CDR3nt: TGTGCCAGCAGGGACAGTGATCTAGCCAAAAACATTCAGTACTTC

abundance: NA
j_gene: TRBJ2-2
v_gene: TRBV4-1
d_gene: TRBD2
CDR3aa: CASSQDFQREADGELFF
CDR3nt: TGCGCCAGCAGCCAAGATTTCCAGCGGGAGGCGGACGGGGAGCTGTTTTTT

abundance: few
j_gene: TRBJ2-1
v_gene: TRBV27
d_gene: NA
CDR3aa: CASSLGNEQFF
CDR3nt: TGTGCCAGCAGTTTAGGCAATGAGCAGTTCTTC

abundance: NA
j_gene: TRBJ2-7
v_gene: TRBV4-1
d_gene: NA
CDR3aa: CASSQDPGGYEQYF
CDR3nt: TGCGCCAGCAGCCAAGATCCAGGGGGGTACGAGCAGTACTTC

abundance: NA
j_gene: TRBJ1-3
v_gene: TRBV27
d_gene: NA
CDR3aa: CASSSAFRNTIYF
CDR3nt: TGTGCCAGCAGTTCCGCGTTTAGAAACACCATATATTTT

abundance: NA
j_gene: TRBJ2-6
v_gene: TRBV28
d_gene: NA
CDR3aa: CASSLANVLTF
CDR3nt: TGTGCCAGCAGTCTGGCCAACGTCCTGACTTTC

abundance: NA
j_gene: TRBJ2-7
v_gene: TRBV7-9
d_gene: NA
CDR3aa: CASSAWGDSSYEQYF
CDR3nt: TGTGCCAGCAGCGCGTGGGGGGACAGCTCCTACGAGCAGTACTTC